This T cell receptor (beta chain) was documented in a study of T cell responses to AZD1222 COVID-19 vaccine. The CDR3 covers 15 residues. From germline, CDR1 is SGHRS and CDR2 YFSETQ. V lost 5 bases and J lost 1; bases outside the gene matches: 6. The repertoire was sequenced with immunoSEQ multiplex PCR; TCRdb's copy has only in-frame clones and lacks some. The sample holds fewer than 120,000 clones; around nine tenths are singletons and the top ten take around 3%. The source material was peripheral blood, sampled on day 0 of AZD1222 vaccination. The receptor was isolated from an adult in good health. The chain has TRBV5-1 and TRBJ2-5, with 9 bases matching TRBD1. The CDR3 DNA follows: TGCGCCAGCAGGTTGAAGACAGGGGGCCAAGAGACCCAGTACTTC. Its translation: CASRLKTGGQETQYF.